This TCR beta chain was recorded in a study of blood T cell repertoires in COVID-19. Study-wide background: Nucleic acid was either cDNA or gDNA, and it came from T cells, B-cell-depleted T cells, or PBMCs.

The table came from immunoSEQ multiplex PCR; TCRdb's copy has only in-frame clones and leaves some out. Found here are about 66,000 clones, roughly nine tenths of them singletons; the top ten hold 6% to 9.5%. The CDR3 loop spans 12 amino acids. CDR1 SNHLY and CDR2 FYNNEI come from the germline V gene. V gave up 8 bases and J gave up 2 bases, with 8 bases separating them. V and J are TRBV2 and TRBJ2-3; D remains ambiguous. The sequenced sample was peripheral blood. This TCR was sampled from a human donor in a cohort sampled during active COVID-19. The CDR3 loop reads CASRQVTDTQYF. CDR3 in DNA: TGTGCCAGCCGCCAGGTCACAGATACGCAGTATTTT.